Listed below are T cell receptor beta chains from one sample, sequenced in a study of T cells in placental villitis. The protocol was immunoSEQ multiplex PCR, while the TCRdb copy is restricted to in-frame clones and leaves out a portion. Here the sample spans under 4,000 clones, 60% to 80% being singletons. The sequenced sample consisted of placental tissue containing maternal and fetal cells. These receptors were collected from a human patient with infectious villitis; the placental T cells may come from both mother and fetus. The CDR3 runs from the conserved cysteine through the conserved F or W. The D gene is left open where the match is weak. Clone size is shown for a subset of rows, as once, few, many or a class of expanded clone.

J | size | D | V | CDR3 | DNA
TRBJ1-1 | - | - | TRBV6-1 | CASSEGGFLNTEAFF | TGTGCCAGCAGTGAAGGAGGGTTCTTGAACACTGAAGCTTTCTTT
TRBJ2-5 | few | TRBD1 | TRBV6-5 | CASSTDRGETQYF | TGTGCCAGCAGTACCGACAGGGGAGAGACCCAGTACTTC
TRBJ2-3 | - | TRBD2 | TRBV7-2 | CANSWGGEEADTQYF | TGTGCCAACAGCTGGGGGGGGGAAGAGGCAGATACGCAGTATTTT
TRBJ1-2 | - | - | TRBV30 | CAWMPEPNYGYTF | TGTGCCTGGATGCCAGAGCCTAACTATGGCTACACCTTC
TRBJ2-1 | - | - | TRBV10-3 | CAISESTNEQFF | TGTGCCATCAGTGAGTCCACCAATGAGCAGTTCTTC
TRBJ1-1 | once | - | TRBV5-1 | CASSLEGNTEAFF | TGCGCCAGCAGCTTGGAGGGGAACACTGAAGCTTTCTTT
TRBJ2-5 | - | - | TRBV12-3/TRBV12-4 | CASSPVMEETQYF | TGTGCCAGCAGCCCCGTCATGGAAGAGACCCAGTACTTC
TRBJ2-5 | - | TRBD2 | TRBV5-1 | CASSLGFGGTQETQYF | TGCGCCAGCAGCTTGGGGTTCGGGGGGACCCAAGAGACCCAGTACTTC
TRBJ2-3 | - | - | TRBV5-6 | CASVLSPAGTQYF | TGTGCCAGCGTTCTCTCCCCCGCCGGAACGCAGTATTTT
TRBJ2-5 | few | TRBD1 | TRBV15 | CATSRGTGDQETQYF | TGTGCCACCAGCAGAGGCACAGGGGACCAAGAGACCCAGTACTTC
TRBJ1-1 | - | - | TRBV20-1 | CSYRGNTEAFF | TGCAGTTATCGGGGGAACACTGAAGCTTTCTTT
TRBJ2-5 | - | - | TRBV5-1 | CASSPFRGGTQYF | TGCGCCAGCAGCCCCTTCCGAGGTGGGACCCAGTACTTC
TRBJ1-4 | - | - | TRBV5-1 | CASSSGTVRIGQKLFF | TGCGCCAGCAGCTCGGGGACCGTCAGAATCGGGCAAAAACTGTTTTTT
TRBJ2-1 | - | TRBD2 | TRBV2 | CASSGGTSNLDEQFF | TGTGCCAGCAGTGGGGGGACTAGCAATCTAGATGAGCAGTTCTTC
TRBJ1-2 | - | - | TRBV28 | CASSPGGQGSNYGYTF | TGTGCCAGCAGTCCGGGGGGTCAAGGGTCTAACTATGGCTACACCTTC
TRBJ1-5 | - | - | TRBV6-4 | CASSPAQGQPQHF | TGTGCCAGCAGCCCGGCCCAGGGACAGCCCCAGCATTTT
TRBJ1-1 | - | - | TRBV12-5 | CASALLGRTEAFF | TGTGCTAGTGCCTTACTTGGGCGAACTGAAGCTTTCTTT
TRBJ1-5 | - | TRBD1 | TRBV2 | CASSRLRGQGASPQHF | TGTGCCAGCAGCCGACTCAGGGGACAGGGTGCTTCGCCCCAGCATTTT
TRBJ1-5 | once | TRBD1 | TRBV2 | CASEPGTGGQPQHF | TGTGCCAGCGAGCCCGGGACAGGGGGACAGCCCCAGCATTTT
TRBJ1-6 | - | - | TRBV6-5 | CASSQFYNSPLHF | TGTGCCAGCAGCCAATTTTATAATTCACCCCTCCACTTT
TRBJ2-1 | - | - | TRBV7-9 | CASRLIGVSSYTAQLF | TGTGCCAGCCGCTTAATCGGCGTCAGCTCCTACACTGCGCAGCTCTTC
TRBJ1-1 | - | - | TRBV6-4 | CASSRQINTEAFF | TGTGCCAGCAGTAGACAAATCAACACTGAAGCTTTCTTT
TRBJ2-5 | - | TRBD2 | TRBV18 | CASSPYGGARGLQETQYF | TGTGCCAGCTCACCCTACGGGGGGGCGAGAGGGCTCCAAGAGACCCAGTACTTC
TRBJ1-2 | large | TRBD1 | TRBV5-1 | CASSDPGGRVNGYTF | TGCGCCAGCAGCGACCCAGGGGGCAGGGTGAATGGCTACACCTTC
TRBJ2-7 | - | - | TRBV9 | CASSVGTGPAYEQYF | TGTGCCAGCAGCGTAGGTACGGGCCCCGCCTACGAGCAGTACTTC
TRBJ2-5 | - | - | TRBV5-1 | CASSLGEANTKETQYF | TGCGCCAGCAGCTTGGGGGAGGCTAACACCAAAGAGACCCAGTACTTC
TRBJ1-5 | - | - | TRBV5-4 | CARPGYSNQPQHF | TGTGCCAGGCCAGGGTATAGCAATCAGCCCCAGCATTTT
TRBJ1-3 | - | TRBD1 | TRBV30 | CAWSATGGWDTIYF | TGTGCCTGGAGTGCCACAGGGGGTTGGGACACCATATATTTT
TRBJ1-2 | - | - | TRBV11-1 | CASSGSYGYTF | TGTGCCAGCTCTGGGTCCTATGGCTACACCTTC
TRBJ2-1 | - | TRBD2 | TRBV7-2 | CASSLWYSGVADEQFF | TGTGCCAGCAGCTTATGGTATAGCGGGGTTGCGGATGAGCAGTTCTTC
TRBJ2-2 | - | TRBD2 | TRBV10-1 | CASSEDGGANGELFF | TGCGCCAGCAGTGAGGACGGGGGGGCAAACGGGGAGCTGTTTTTT
TRBJ1-1 | - | TRBD1 | TRBV29-1 | CSVEDGTDPMNTEAFF | TGCAGCGTTGAAGACGGGACAGATCCTATGAACACTGAAGCTTTCTTT
TRBJ1-2 | once | - | TRBV21-1 | CASSTPQCPTNYGYTF | TGTGCCAGCAGCACTCCCCAGTGTCCTACTAACTATGGCTACACCTTC
TRBJ1-1 | - | - | TRBV1 | CTSSLKTGGWTEAFF | TGCACCAGCAGTTTAAAAACGGGGGGATGGACTGAAGCTTTCTTT
TRBJ2-3 | large | TRBD2 | TRBV3-1/TRBV3-2 | CASSQPKTSVSSTDTQYF | TGTGCCAGCAGCCAGCCCAAGACTAGCGTATCTAGCACAGATACGCAGTATTTT
TRBJ2-5 | - | TRBD1 | TRBV6-6 | CASSTGGELRETQYF | TGTGCCAGCAGTACAGGGGGCGAGTTGCGAGAGACCCAGTACTTC
TRBJ1-5 | - | - | TRBV10-1 | CASSESRGNQPQHF | TGCGCCAGCAGTGAGTCGAGAGGGAATCAGCCCCAGCATTTT
TRBJ2-2 | few | TRBD2 | TRBV3-1/TRBV3-2 | CASSQAGGGTTGELFF | TGTGCCAGCAGCCAAGCCGGCGGGGGGACCACCGGGGAGCTGTTTTTT
TRBJ1-2 | - | - | TRBV12-3/TRBV12-4 | CASSSPGEYGYTF | TGTGCCAGCAGTTCCCCGGGGGAGTATGGCTACACCTTC
TRBJ2-2 | - | - | TRBV6-7 | CAIYPGHSTGELFF | TGTGCCATTTACCCGGGACACAGCACCGGGGAGCTGTTTTTT
TRBJ1-1 | - | - | TRBV28 | CASREGHEAFF | TGTGCCAGCAGAGAAGGGCATGAAGCTTTCTTT
TRBJ1-2 | - | - | TRBV7-2 | CASSLSSETYGYTF | TGTGCCAGCAGCTTAAGTTCAGAAACGTATGGCTACACCTTC
TRBJ2-1 | - | TRBD2 | TRBV3-1/TRBV3-2 | CASSQVDGGALNEQFF | TGTGCCAGCAGCCAAGTTGACGGGGGGGCGCTGAATGAGCAGTTCTTC
TRBJ1-1 | once | - | TRBV6-1 | CASSEDRSGQAFF | TGTGCCAGCAGTGAGGACAGATCCGGCCAAGCTTTCTTT
TRBJ1-1 | - | - | TRBV5-6 | CASSFGRINTEAFF | TGTGCCAGCAGCTTCGGACGGATAAACACTGAAGCTTTCTTT
TRBJ1-1 | once | - | TRBV28 | CASSLFGGGEMTFF | TGTGCCAGCAGCCTGTTTGGTGGGGGGGAGATGACTTTCTTT
TRBJ2-6 | large | TRBD2 | TRBV4-3 | CASSPSWGGSGANVLTF | TGCGCCAGCAGCCCTAGCTGGGGGGGCTCTGGGGCCAACGTCCTGACTTTC
TRBJ1-1 | few | TRBD1 | TRBV30 | CAWVGQTNTEAFF | TGTGCCTGGGTGGGACAGACGAACACTGAAGCTTTCTTT
TRBJ2-1 | - | TRBD1 | TRBV10-2 | CAAQNPAAQGASEQFF | TGCGCCGCTCAAAACCCCGCGGCACAGGGGGCCAGTGAGCAGTTCTTC
TRBJ1-2 | - | - | TRBV6-5 | CASRKQDYGYTF | TGTGCCAGCAGGAAGCAGGACTATGGCTACACCTTC
TRBJ2-3 | - | - | TRBV4-2 | CASSRLWPITADTQYF | TGTGCCAGCAGCCGCCTCTGGCCTATTACTGCAGATACGCAGTATTTT
TRBJ2-1 | - | - | TRBV6-4 | CASSDSNTGDYNEQFF | TGTGCCAGCAGTGACTCTAACACGGGGGACTACAATGAGCAGTTCTTC
TRBJ1-2 | - | - | TRBV6-2/TRBV6-3 | CASSSGLYVYTF | TGTGCCAGCAGTTCTGGACTTTATGTCTACACCTTC
TRBJ2-5 | - | TRBD1 | TRBV11-2 | CASSQDRGRETQYF | TGTGCCAGCAGCCAAGACAGGGGCCGGGAGACCCAGTACTTC
TRBJ2-1 | - | TRBD2 | TRBV4-2 | CASSLDSSGAYNEQFF | TGTGCCAGCAGCCTCGACTCTAGCGGGGCCTACAATGAGCAGTTCTTC
TRBJ2-7 | - | TRBD1 | TRBV6-4 | CASRTGGVYEQYF | TGTGCCAGCAGGACAGGGGGCGTCTACGAGCAGTACTTC
TRBJ1-1 | - | - | TRBV5-8 | CASSLRQMNTEAFF | TGTGCCAGCAGCTTAAGGCAGATGAACACTGAAGCTTTCTTT